Below are 29 T cell receptor beta chains sequenced from a single sample in a study of PD-L1 blockade in urothelial cancer. Profiling relied on immunoSEQ multiplex PCR, and the TCRdb table lists in-frame clones only, not all of them. The table has around 120,000 clones, roughly 90% seen once. As for time point: peripheral blood 6 weeks after treatment start. Sequencing used PBMCs, obtained around atezolizumab (anti-PD-L1) treatment. These receptors all come from a man aged 55 to 70 with urothelial cancer.

J is TRBJ2-7 and V is TRBV18; TRBD2 matches at 10 bases. Trimming took 2 bases from V and 0 from J; bases not matched to a gene: 10. There are 18 residues in the CDR3. Germline V lookup: CDR1 KGHSH, CDR2 LQKENI. The CDR3 DNA reads TGTGCCAGCTCACCAAAAAGCGGGAGGGCCCCGTTCTCCTACGAGCAGTACTTC. It encodes CASSPKSGRAPFSYEQYF.

The chain is built from TRBV7-2 and TRBJ2-1; 8 bases match TRBD2. The germline V gene encodes CDR1 SGHTA and CDR2 FQGNSA. The CDR3 contains 14 residues. V shed 5 bases, J shed 10 bases, and the junction held 10 bases outside the gene matches. CDR3 sequence (DNA): TGTGCCAGCAGCCGTCAAGGGACTAGTGGCGAGCAGTTCTTC. It specifies CASSRQGTSGEQFF. The variable domain in full, with the rest retrieved from reference TRBV7-2 and TRBJ2-1, is GAGVSQSPSNKVTEKGKDVELRCDPISGHTALYWYRQSLGQGLEFLIYFQGNSAPDKSGLPSDRFSAERTGGSVSTLTIQRTQQEDSAVYLCASSRQGTSGEQFFGPGTRLTVL.

J is TRBJ2-7 and V is TRBV10-3; D is perhaps TRBD2 (6 bases). Looked up from germline, CDR1 is ENHRY and CDR2 is SYGVKD. This CDR3 is 12 amino acids long. V gave up 8 bases and J gave up 6 bases, with 14 bases separating them. The CDR3 DNA reads TGTGCCATCCTGACTAGATCGCGCGAGCAGTACTTC. Translation: CAILTRSREQYF.

The chain is built from TRBV28 and TRBJ1-5; possible D gene TRBD1, 6 bases. V lost 8 bases and J lost 3, with 17 bases in between. Germline-derived CDR1 and CDR2 are MDHEN and SYDVKM. This CDR3 has 15 amino acids. The CDR3 region has the DNA TGTGCCAGCTGCGACCCGGGACATTACAATCAGCCCCAGCATTTT. This encodes CASCDPGHYNQPQHF.

This clone was counted between two and nine times. J is TRBJ1-5 and V is TRBV28; 8 positions match TRBD1. The CDR3 spans 14 residues. V lost 3 bases and J lost 6; bases outside the gene matches: 4. From germline, CDR1 is MDHEN and CDR2 SYDVKM. The CDR3 here is CASSFGQGPQPQHF. DNA of the CDR3: TGTGCCAGCAGTTTCGGACAGGGTCCTCAGCCCCAGCATTTT.

J is TRBJ2-1 and V is TRBV29-1; possibly TRBD1 for D (5 bases). With 3 bases removed from V and 0 bases from J, the gap between germline ends came to 9 bases. CDR3 length equals 14 residues. From germline, CDR1 is SQVTM and CDR2 ANQGSEA. The CDR3 loop reads CSVEGQSSYNEQFF. The CDR3 DNA follows: TGCAGCGTTGAGGGGCAGAGCTCCTACAATGAGCAGTTCTTC.

This clone was seen only once. V and J are TRBV29-1 and TRBJ2-3, with D perhaps matching TRBD2 (6 bases). The germline V and J ends were trimmed by 5 bases and 1 base, with 7 bases remaining between them. The CDR3 sequence is 12 residues long. CDR1 and CDR2 (germline): SQVTM, ANQGSEA. CDR3 coding DNA: TGCAGCGTTTCTAGCGGCACAGATACGCAGTATTTT. This codes for CSVSSGTDTQYF.

V and J are TRBV7-6 and TRBJ1-4; 8 bases fit TRBD1. V lost 5 bases to trimming and J lost 8 bases; unmatched junction nucleotides: 13. Per the germline V gene, CDR1 is SGHVS and CDR2 is FNYEAQ. This CDR3 has 16 residues. CDR3 in DNA: TGTGCCAGCAGCCTTGAGCCGGGACAGGATCGAGAAAAACTGTTTTTT. Its protein is CASSLEPGQDREKLFF.

This chain joins TRBV5-4 and TRBJ2-5; D not resolved. V shed 3 bases and J shed 2 bases, with 2 bases lying between them. The CDR3 spans 11 residues. Germline V gene lookup returns CDR1 SGHNT and CDR2 YYREEE (reference sequence). In DNA, the CDR3 is TGTGCCAGCAGCTCACAAGAGACCCAGTACTTC. Translation gives CASSSQETQYF.

This chain links TRBV9 with TRBJ2-3; weak D call: TRBD2 (6 bases). CDR1 SGDLS and CDR2 YYNGEE come from the germline V gene. The germline V and J ends were trimmed by 0 bases and 3 bases, with 14 bases remaining between them. This CDR3 region has 16 residues. In DNA, the CDR3 is TGTGCCAGCAGCGTAGTTGGGACTGGTTATACAGATACGCAGTATTTT. Its translation: CASSVVGTGYTDTQYF.

V is TRBV2 and J is TRBJ1-1; 8 bases are a match to TRBD1. J was trimmed by 4 bases and V by 3 bases; bases with no gene match: 4. This CDR3 spans 14 amino acids. CDR1 and CDR2 (germline): SNHLY, FYNNEI. The CDR3 nucleotides read TGTGCCAGCAGTGACCGGACAGGGAGCACTGAAGCTTTCTTT. As protein: CASSDRTGSTEAFF.

V and J are TRBV28 and TRBJ1-4; TRBD1 might be the D (5 bases). The CDR3 has 16 amino acids. V was pared by 2 bases and J by 0 bases, with 10 bases between. The germline V gene encodes CDR1 MDHEN and CDR2 SYDVKM. This CDR3 is CASSLGAAATNEKLFF. In DNA form, the CDR3 reads TGTGCCAGCAGTTTAGGGGCAGCAGCAACTAATGAAAAACTGTTTTTT. Drawing the rest from reference TRBV28 and TRBJ1-4, the complete variable domain is DVKVTQSSRYLVKRTGEKVFLECVQDMDHENMFWYRQDPGLGLRLIYFSYDVKMKEKGDIPEGYSVSREKKERFSLILESASTNQTSMYLCASSLGAAATNEKLFFGSGTQLSVL.

This chain joins TRBV18 and TRBJ2-7; possibly TRBD2 for D (8 bases). Trimming pared 6 bases from V and 2 bases from J, leaving 29 bases between. The CDR3 sequence is 19 residues long. CDR1 and CDR2 from the germline V gene are KGHSH and LQKENI. CDR3 in DNA: TGTGCCAGCTCGCGACTGGACAGGCCGCCGGGGGGGACCCCCTACGAGCAGTACTTC. Protein sequence: CASSRLDRPPGGTPYEQYF.

This chain links TRBV6-5 with TRBJ1-4; maybe TRBD1 (6 bases). CDR1 is MNHEY and CDR2 is SVGAGI in the germline V gene. V gave up 6 bases and J gave up 4 bases, with 15 bases separating them. The CDR3 is made up of 15 amino acids. The CDR3 DNA reads as TGTGCCAGCAGCCGCGGGGGGGCTGGTAATGAAAAACTGTTTTTT. It codes for CASSRGGAGNEKLFF.

The chain is built from TRBV18 and TRBJ2-7, with 7 bases that match TRBD1. Germline V CDR1 and CDR2: KGHSH, LQKENI. V trimming: 3 bases; J trimming: 4 bases; junction bases outside the gene matches: 6. This CDR3 contains 14 residues. The DNA for the CDR3 is TGTGCCAGCTCACCGGGGGACAGCCGATACGAGCAGTACTTC. It yields the protein CASSPGDSRYEQYF.

The chain has TRBV7-6 and TRBJ1-5; a weak D match, TRBD1 (6 bases). Trimming took off 2 bases at V and 2 bases at J, with 13 bases between the two ends. The germline gives CDR1 SGHVS, CDR2 FNYEAQ. The CDR3 extends over 16 amino acids. CDR3 protein: CASSLLQGWGNQPQHF. CDR3 nucleotide sequence: TGTGCCAGCAGCTTACTACAGGGATGGGGCAATCAGCCCCAGCATTTT.

This clone was detected a few times. The rearrangement joins TRBV4-3 to TRBJ1-5; D is perhaps TRBD1 (6 bases). The CDR3 is made up of 15 amino acids. The V and J ends lost 2 bases and 2 bases respectively, with 10 bases between them. Germline CDR1 and CDR2: LGHNA and YSLEER. Written as DNA, the CDR3 is TGCGCCAGCAGCCAACAGGGGACGGGCAATCAGCCCCAGCATTTT. Amino acid sequence: CASSQQGTGNQPQHF.

The genes are TRBV18 and TRBJ1-5; D is ambiguous. Germline CDR1 is KGHSH and CDR2 is LQKENI. There are 15 residues in the CDR3. V shed 4 bases and J shed 3 bases, with 13 bases lying between them. CDR3 loop: CASSLLAYDNQPQHF. The DNA for the CDR3 is TGTGCCAGCTCACTTTTAGCCTACGACAATCAGCCCCAGCATTTT.

The rearrangement joins TRBV28 to TRBJ1-2, with 11 bases fitting TRBD1. The CDR3 has 18 residues. V was clipped by 0 bases and J by 5 bases; unmatched bases: 11. CDR1 is MDHEN and CDR2 is SYDVKM in the germline V gene. The CDR3 sequence: CASSLWMEGQGAWYGYTF. The CDR3 DNA sequence: TGTGCCAGCAGTTTATGGATGGAAGGACAGGGGGCATGGTATGGCTACACCTTC.

The chain couples TRBV30 to TRBJ2-3, with 8 positions matching TRBD2. The CDR3 is 16 amino acids. Germline CDR1 GTSNPN, CDR2 SVGIG (reference sequence). The V segment lost 5 bases and the J segment 1 base; nucleotides outside the gene matches: 11. This chain's CDR3 is CAWGERAGVGTDTQYF. CDR3 nucleotides: TGTGCCTGGGGGGAGAGAGCGGGAGTGGGCACAGATACGCAGTATTTT.

The chain has TRBV5-4 and TRBJ2-7, with D possibly TRBD2 on 5 matching bases. Looked up from germline, CDR1 is SGHNT and CDR2 is YYREEE (reference sequence). The ends were cut back, 1 base at V and 4 bases at J, with 12 bases in the middle. The CDR3 is 14 residues long. CDR3 DNA sequence: TGTGCCAGCAGCTTGCCGGGATCGGGGTACGAGCAGTACTTC. The encoded protein is CASSLPGSGYEQYF.

The chain has TRBV7-3 and TRBJ1-4; 7 positions agree with TRBD1. CDR1 is SGHTA, CDR2 FQGTGA, per germline. Trimming at V came to 6 bases and at J to 4 bases, leaving 5 bases not matched to a gene. The CDR3 extends over 14 amino acids. This CDR3 reads CASSVTGVNEKLFF. In DNA, the CDR3 is TGTGCCAGCAGTGTTACAGGGGTTAATGAAAAACTGTTTTTT.

This chain uses TRBV5-6 with TRBJ2-3, with 8 bases matching TRBD1. V lost 2 bases, J lost 4 bases, and 9 bases stayed unmatched. This CDR3 is 16 amino acids long. Germline CDR1 is SGHDT and CDR2 is YYEEEE. CDR3 nucleotide sequence: TGTGCCAGCAGCTTCCCTGGACAGGGATCAGCAGATACGCAGTATTTT. Translation gives CASSFPGQGSADTQYF. Complete variable domain (other parts from reference TRBV5-6 and TRBJ2-3): DAGVTQSPTHLIKTRGQQVTLRCSPKSGHDTVSWYQQALGQGPQFIFQYYEEEERQRGNFPDRFSGHQFPNYSSELNVNALLLGDSALYLCASSFPGQGSADTQYFGPGTRLTVL.

The J gene is TRBJ2-5, the V gene TRBV28, with 9 bases lining up with TRBD1. J was trimmed by 3 bases and V by 7 bases; bases with no gene match: 9. Germline CDR1 and CDR2: MDHEN and SYDVKM. CDR3 length: 15 amino acids. CDR3 nucleotide sequence: TGTGCCAGCAACCCCAGCGGACAGGGGAAAGAGACCCAGTACTTC. Translated: CASNPSGQGKETQYF.

The gene calls are TRBV30 and TRBJ1-2, with D possibly being TRBD1 (6 bases). The germline CDR1 and CDR2 sequences are GTSNPN and SVGIG (reference sequence). The germline V and J ends were trimmed by 2 bases and 7 bases, with 20 bases remaining between them. The CDR3 has 15 residues. The CDR3 DNA is TGTGCCTGGAGTCTGTCCCGGGCGGGGGCCGCTGGCTACACCTTC. Amino acids: CAWSLSRAGAAGYTF. Combining the CDR3 with reference TRBV30 and TRBJ1-2 gives the whole variable domain SQTIHQWPATLVQPVGSPLSLECTVEGTSNPNLYWYRQAAGRGLQLLFYSVGIGQISSEVPQNLSASRPQDRQFILSSKKLLLSDSGFYLCAWSLSRAGAAGYTFGSGTRLTVV.

This clone was detected only once. The rearrangement links TRBV5-4 to TRBJ1-4, with 10 bases lining up with TRBD1. The J segment lost 6 bases and the V segment lost 4 bases, leaving 6 bases of the junction unmatched. Per germline, CDR1 SGHNT and CDR2 YYREEE (reference sequence). The CDR3 has 15 residues. The DNA for the CDR3 is TGTGCCAGCAGCCCGGGACAGGGGAGGGATGAAAAACTGTTTTTT. It is translated as CASSPGQGRDEKLFF.

V gene TRBV5-1 combines with J gene TRBJ2-1; 16 bases line up with TRBD2. V was clipped by 2 bases and J by 7 bases; unmatched bases: 3. The germline V gene has CDR1 SGHRS and CDR2 YFSETQ. This CDR3 comprises 16 residues. The CDR3 here is CASSLPGLAGGNEQFF. The CDR3 coding sequence is TGCGCCAGCAGCTTACCGGGACTAGCGGGAGGGAATGAGCAGTTCTTC.

This chain joins TRBV5-1 and TRBJ2-7; perhaps TRBD1 as D (5 bases). CDR1 is SGHRS and CDR2 is YFSETQ in the germline V gene. Deletions cut 1 base from V and 2 bases from J, with 10 bases between. The CDR3 runs to 14 residues. The CDR3 region is CASSLSPGPYEQYF. The CDR3 nucleotides read TGCGCCAGCAGCTTGAGTCCAGGGCCCTACGAGCAGTACTTC.

This rearrangement joins TRBV18 to TRBJ2-7; 12 bases line up with TRBD1. Looked up from germline, CDR1 is KGHSH and CDR2 is LQKENI. This CDR3 is 15 amino acids long. Germline trimming cut 6 bases from V and 5 bases from J; bases unmatched to any gene: 8. This CDR3 reads CASSQGQGAVNEQYF. The CDR3 DNA reads as TGTGCCAGCTCGCAGGGACAGGGGGCGGTCAACGAGCAGTACTTC.